The sample holds many counts of the clone carrying this TCR beta chain. The antigen remains undetermined. The CDR3 has 13 residues. Germline CDR1 and CDR2: WNHNN and SYGVQD (reference sequence). Trimming cost V 2 bases and J 2 bases, with 7 bases left between them. The data were obtained in a study of identical twins. MiXCR, run by TCRdb on the 5' RACE reads, gives a single entry per CDR3 protein. The repertoire holds around 650,000 distinct CDR3 sequences, around 7.5% seen once, with 1.5% to 2% in the top ten. Whole-study findings and limits: Beta out-of-frame sequences showed weaker excess sharing between twins.

The same specimen was also included in a second study, on yellow fever vaccine responses in identical twins.

This receptor was identified in a woman aged 18 to 35 in good health. This sequence joins TRBV10-1 and TRBJ2-7, with D hard to call. Specimen: PBMCs. The chain's CDR3 is CASSENFAYEQYF. CDR3 nucleotide sequence: TGCGCCAGCAGTGAGAACTTCGCCTACGAGCAGTACTTC.